A single sample gave rise to the 31 T cell receptor beta chains below, sequenced in a study of vaccination and CD4 T cells after COVID-19. The antigens of these receptors remain unknown. Time point meaning: late sampling 161 to 241 days after vaccination in three convalescent patients. Indicated treatment: roughly 10-day PBMC culture with coronavirus spike peptide pools or control peptides (ViraFEST assay). Researchers used the Oncomine TCR Beta short-read assay to sequence DNA from cultured CD4+ T cells. Each CDR3 protein gets one entry after TCRdb re-called the PCR reads with MiXCR. The table records roughly 24,000 distinct CDR3 sequences, under 40% of them present only once. Sequences were derived from CD4+ T cells from blood, cultured in vitro, sampled about 7 months after SARS-CoV-2 vaccination. Receptors were obtained from a human donor who had recovered from COVID-19.

V gene TRBV20-1 combines with J gene TRBJ2-2, with 16 bases aligning to TRBD2. The ends lost 6 bases at V and 6 bases at J; junction bases unmatched: 10. The CDR3 covers 17 residues. Germline V gives CDR1 DFQATT, CDR2 SNEGSKA (reference sequence). CDR3 region: CSAQGLAGGRRAGELFF. The CDR3 nucleotides read TGCAGTGCCCAGGGACTAGCGGGAGGGCGCAGGGCCGGGGAGCTGTTTTTT.

The chain recombines TRBV28 with TRBJ1-1, with D possibly TRBD1 on 5 matching bases. Germline lookup yields CDR1 MDHEN and CDR2 SYDVKM. The CDR3 sequence is 17 residues long. The V gene lost 5 bases and the J gene lost 4 bases, with 23 bases spanning the gap. CDR3 bases: TGTGCCAGCAGTCCTAGAACCCCCCGGCAGGGAGGCACTGAAGCTTTCTTT. Translated: CASSPRTPRQGGTEAFF.

The chain combines TRBV6-1 with TRBJ2-5, with D tentatively TRBD2 (5 bases). Germline V gene lookup returns CDR1 MNHNS and CDR2 SASEGT. Trimming pared 6 bases from V and 4 bases from J, leaving 12 bases between. The CDR3 totals 13 residues. The CDR3, as DNA: TGTGCCAGCAGCGACGGAAGCGGAGAGACCCAGTACTTC. Encoded protein: CASSDGSGETQYF.

In this sample, this clonotype turned up a few times. The chain links TRBV7-8 to TRBJ2-7; 8 positions agree with TRBD2. The CDR3 is 14 residues long. Germline CDR1 is SGHVS and CDR2 is FQNEAQ. Losses at the gene ends were 4 bases for V and 4 bases for J; bases not matched to a gene: 6. This CDR3 reads CASSSQREGYEQYF. The CDR3 nucleotides are TGTGCCAGCAGCTCCCAACGGGAGGGGTACGAGCAGTACTTC.

The CDR3 here is CASREGNTEAFF. The CDR3 bases are TGTGCCAGCAGAGAAGGGAACACTGAAGCTTTCTTT. V and J are TRBV6-2 or TRBV6-3 and TRBJ1-1; D is unresolved. Germline V gene lookup returns CDR1 MNHEY and CDR2 SVGEGT. V was cut by 6 bases and J by 1 base, with 6 bases left in between. The length of the CDR3 is 12 residues.

The rearrangement links TRBV28 to TRBJ1-5; no reliable D call. Deletions cut 5 bases from V and 2 bases from J, with 4 bases between. The CDR3 has 12 amino acids. From germline, CDR1 is MDHEN and CDR2 SYDVKM. The CDR3: CASSGGNQPQHF. CDR3 DNA sequence: TGTGCCAGCAGTGGTGGCAATCAGCCCCAGCATTTT.

The CDR3 bases are TGTGCCACCAGTGATTCCCGGACAGATACGCAGTATTTT. Protein product: CATSDSRTDTQYF. V is TRBV24-1 and J is TRBJ2-3; no clear D. V was shortened by 2 bases and J by 3 bases, with 5 bases between the two germline ends. CDR1 and CDR2 from the germline V gene are KGHDR and SFDVKD. The CDR3 has 13 residues.

This clonotype was counted a few times. This chain connects TRBV7-2 to TRBJ2-1, with a tentative D call TRBD2 (5 bases). This CDR3 has 15 amino acids. The germline CDR1 and CDR2 sequences are SGHTA and FQGNSA. Trimming removed 0 bases from V and 5 bases from J, with 11 bases in between. This chain's CDR3 is CASSLAQTTHNEQFF. CDR3 nucleotides: TGTGCCAGCAGCTTAGCGCAGACTACCCACAATGAGCAGTTCTTC.

The chain carries TRBV29-1 and TRBJ2-5, with a tentative D call TRBD1 (6 bases). Germline assignment: CDR1 SQVTM and CDR2 ANQGSEA. This CDR3 comprises 13 residues. V shed 3 bases and J shed 2 bases, with 10 bases lying between them. The chain's CDR3 is CSVDRGPQETQYF. CDR3 coding DNA: TGCAGCGTTGACAGGGGCCCTCAAGAGACCCAGTACTTC.

This rearrangement joins TRBV6-2 or TRBV6-3 to TRBJ2-7; 7 nucleotides align to TRBD2. Germline V lookup: CDR1 MNHEY, CDR2 SVGEGT. The CDR3 extends over 14 amino acids. The V and J ends lost 7 bases and 0 bases, in that order; junction bases with no gene match: 6. CDR3 residues: CASKPSGISYEQYF. The CDR3 DNA is TGTGCCAGCAAGCCGAGCGGGATCTCCTACGAGCAGTACTTC.

The chain recombines TRBV18 with TRBJ2-5, with 9 nucleotides matching TRBD1. This CDR3 has 14 amino acids. Germline V lookup: CDR1 KGHSH, CDR2 LQKENI. Unmatched junction bases numbered 3, after V lost 2 bases and J lost 5 bases. This CDR3 is CASSPNRGHETQYF. CDR3 nucleotide sequence: TGTGCCAGCTCACCAAACAGGGGGCACGAGACCCAGTACTTC.

This clonotype has only a few counts. The chain carries TRBV25-1 and TRBJ2-5, with TRBD2 matching 8 bases. Germline V CDR1 and CDR2: MGHDK, SYGVNS. V was clipped by 3 bases and J by 1 base; unmatched bases: 13. CDR3 length: 18 residues. The CDR3 DNA follows: TGTGCCAGCAGTGAGTTGGCTAGCGGGTTCTCCGGCCAAGAGACCCAGTACTTC. Its protein is CASSELASGFSGQETQYF.

V is TRBV20-1 and J is TRBJ1-5; TRBD1 aligns across 8 bases. The CDR3 extends over 14 amino acids. The V gene end was trimmed by 1 base and the J gene end by 4 bases; junction bases not matched to a gene: 3. Germline V gene data show CDR1 as DFQATT and CDR2 as SNEGSKA (reference sequence). The CDR3 nucleotides read TGCAGTGCTAGAGGGACAGGGTATAATCAGCCCCAGCATTTT. This sequence encodes CSARGTGYNQPQHF.

The chain has TRBV4-3 and TRBJ2-2; the D is unclear. The CDR3 sequence is 13 residues long. V lost 0 bases and J lost 7, with 6 bases in between. Germline V gives CDR1 LGHNA, CDR2 YSLEER. The DNA of the CDR3 is TGCGCCAGCAGCCAAGATCGGTTCGGGGAGCTGTTTTTT. Translated, it gives CASSQDRFGELFF.

The CDR3 sequence: CSADVGGDRYEQYF. The CDR3 bases are TGCAGTGCTGACGTCGGGGGAGACCGCTACGAGCAGTACTTC. The chain uses TRBV20-1 and TRBJ2-7; D perhaps matches TRBD2 (6 bases). Trimming took off 5 bases at V and 3 bases at J, with 17 bases between the two ends. The CDR3 runs 14 residues. Germline CDR1 reads DFQATT; CDR2 reads SNEGSKA (reference sequence).

V usage is TRBV20-1 and J usage is TRBJ2-5; D perhaps matches TRBD1 (7 bases). In germline, CDR1 is DFQATT, CDR2 SNEGSKA (reference sequence). CDR3 length equals 15 residues. V dropped 5 bases and J dropped 5 bases, with 21 bases sitting between them. For the CDR3, the DNA is TGCAGTGCTTATGGGGGGACAGCCCTAGGGGAGACCCAGTACTTC. It specifies CSAYGGTALGETQYF.

This clonotype came up a few times. This chain uses TRBV7-8 with TRBJ2-5; D remains ambiguous. CDR3 length: 13 amino acids. Germline-derived CDR1 and CDR2 are SGHVS and FQNEAQ. Trimming removed 5 bases at V and 5 bases at J, with 12 bases between. The CDR3 bases are TGTGCCAGCAGCCTACGGGTTGGGGAGACCCAGTACTTC. It is translated as CASSLRVGETQYF. The full variable domain, rest sourced from reference TRBV7-8 and TRBJ2-5, is GAGVSQSPRYKVAKRGQDVALRCDPISGHVSLFWYQQALGQGPEFLTYFQNEAQLDKSGLPSDRFFAERPEGSVSTLKIQRTQQEDSAVYLCASSLRVGETQYFGPGTRLLVL.

V usage is TRBV20-1 and J usage is TRBJ2-3; D possibly corresponds to TRBD2 (6 bases). V was shortened by 0 bases and J by 4 bases, with 14 bases between the two germline ends. Germline V gives CDR1 DFQATT, CDR2 SNEGSKA (reference sequence). The CDR3 is 15 residues long. The chain's CDR3 is CSARELAPSPDTQYF. The CDR3 region has the DNA TGCAGTGCTAGAGAACTAGCCCCCTCCCCAGATACGCAGTATTTT.

This clonotype was detected once. This chain uses TRBV20-1 with TRBJ2-1; the D gene could be TRBD1 or TRBD2 (7 bases each). Germline V CDR1 and CDR2: DFQATT, SNEGSKA (reference sequence). The ends were cut back, 6 bases at V and 10 bases at J, with 31 bases in the middle. The CDR3 has 17 amino acids. The CDR3 nucleotides read TGCAGTGCCCCGACAGGGATCTCTCTGCAGCGGGGTCGAGAGCAGTTCTTC. Translating gives CSAPTGISLQRGREQFF.

A few counts support this clonotype. The CDR3 nucleotides read TGTGCCAGCAGGGAATATGGACAGGGGAGCGCTGAAGCTTTCTTT. It yields the protein CASREYGQGSAEAFF. The J gene is TRBJ1-1, the V gene TRBV6-1; TRBD1 aligns across 9 bases. The V segment lost 6 bases and the J segment 6 bases; nucleotides outside the gene matches: 11. The length of the CDR3 is 15 residues. Germline values: CDR1 MNHNS, CDR2 SASEGT.

The sample holds a few counts of this clonotype. The chain carries TRBV15 and TRBJ1-5; TRBD1 aligns across 7 bases. Germline V lookup: CDR1 LNHNV, CDR2 YYDKDF (reference sequence). Trimming removed 4 bases from V and 2 bases from J; junction bases left unmatched: 8. The length of the CDR3 is 16 residues. The chain's CDR3 is CATSKGQVLGNQPQHF. DNA of the CDR3: TGTGCCACCAGCAAAGGACAGGTTTTGGGCAATCAGCCCCAGCATTTT.

The chain carries TRBV20-1 and TRBJ2-1, with D possibly matching TRBD2 (6 bases). The CDR3 spans 12 residues. CDR1 and CDR2 (germline): DFQATT, SNEGSKA (reference sequence). The DNA for the CDR3 is TGCAAGGTTTTAGCGGCCTACAATGAGCAGTTCTTC. Protein: CKVLAAYNEQFF.

This clonotype has just a few counts. The chain has TRBV24-1 and TRBJ2-1; 15 positions match TRBD2. The germline V gene encodes CDR1 KGHDR and CDR2 SFDVKD. Trimming at V came to 9 bases and at J to 7 bases, leaving 6 bases not matched to a gene. There are 15 residues in the CDR3. CDR3 loop: CATSAGTSGRNEQFF. In DNA form, the CDR3 reads TGTGCCACCTCGGCAGGGACTAGCGGGAGGAATGAGCAGTTCTTC.

The rearrangement uses TRBV28 and TRBJ1-2; a weak D match, TRBD1 (6 bases). Trimming took 8 bases from V and 6 from J, leaving 13 bases between them. This CDR3 region has 12 residues. Germline-derived CDR1 and CDR2 are MDHEN and SYDVKM. The CDR3 DNA is TGTGCCAGCCGGGACTCAGGGGATGGCTACACCTTC. This gives the protein CASRDSGDGYTF.

This chain connects TRBV10-1 to TRBJ1-5, with D unresolved. This CDR3 has 15 amino acids. Between the trimmed V and J ends, which lost 4 bases and 0 bases, there was a span of 10 bases. From germline, CDR1 is WNHNN and CDR2 SYGVQD (reference sequence). The CDR3 bases are TGCGCCAGCAGTGGATTTACAATTAGCAATCAGCCCCAGCATTTT. Translated, it gives CASSGFTISNQPQHF.

The table lists this clonotype with a few counts. The J gene is TRBJ2-7, the V gene TRBV20-1, with 10 bases fitting TRBD1. The V segment lost 4 bases and the J segment 2 bases; nucleotides outside the gene matches: 5. This CDR3 is built from 14 residues. Germline lookup yields CDR1 DFQATT and CDR2 SNEGSKA (reference sequence). The CDR3 protein is CSAIRTGGAYEQYF. The CDR3 nucleotides are TGCAGTGCTATACGGACAGGGGGAGCCTACGAGCAGTACTTC.

This clonotype counts as medium-sized. The V call is TRBV24-1, the J call TRBJ2-5, with D possibly called TRBD1 or TRBD2 (5 bases each). Trimming left V 4 bases short and J 5 bases short, with 16 bases between. CDR1 is KGHDR and CDR2 is SFDVKD in the germline V gene. CDR3 length equals 15 residues. CDR3 sequence reads: CATSEPQGWGETQYF. In nucleotides, the CDR3 is TGTGCCACCAGTGAGCCCCAGGGATGGGGGGAGACCCAGTACTTC.

The chain combines TRBV6-1 with TRBJ2-1, with 8 bases matching TRBD2. Losses at the gene ends were 8 bases for V and 8 bases for J; bases not matched to a gene: 8. CDR1 and CDR2 (germline): MNHNS, SASEGT. The CDR3 sequence is 13 residues long. In DNA form, the CDR3 reads TGTGCCAGCGTGGCGGGAGGAGGTTATGAGCAGTTCTTC. Translated, it gives CASVAGGGYEQFF.

The rearrangement joins TRBV28 to TRBJ1-6; a weak D match, TRBD1 (6 bases). This CDR3 region has 16 residues. The V gene's germline CDR1 is MDHEN and CDR2 SYDVKM. V was shortened by 6 bases and J by 6 bases, with 18 bases between the two germline ends. The CDR3 region is CASSWPRDNFNSPLHF. CDR3 nucleotide sequence: TGTGCCAGCAGCTGGCCCCGGGACAACTTTAATTCACCCCTCCACTTT.

This clonotype was observed a few times. This chain uses TRBV20-1 with TRBJ2-5; the D call may be TRBD1 or TRBD2 (5 bases each). The CDR3 is made up of 15 amino acids. Germline CDR1 DFQATT, CDR2 SNEGSKA (reference sequence). Trimming took 4 bases from V and 5 from J, leaving 20 bases between them. Here the CDR3 DNA reads TGCAGTGCTATCTCTGGGACCAGTGCCAGTGAGACCCAGTACTTC. Protein sequence: CSAISGTSASETQYF.

The chain recombines TRBV7-9 with TRBJ2-7, with D possibly TRBD2 on 6 matching bases. The CDR3 spans 15 residues. V was cut by 6 bases and J by 0 bases, with 15 bases left in between. CDR1 and CDR2 (germline): SEHNR, FQNEAQ (reference sequence). CDR3 DNA sequence: TGTGCCAGCAGGGAAGCGGGCGGCGGCTCCTACGAGCAGTACTTC. This gives the protein CASREAGGGSYEQYF.